The 4 T cell receptor beta chains below all came from one sample that was sequenced in a study of post-analysis software for immune sequencing data. Findings and caveats of the study: Compared with controls, patients had more of five TRBV segments, including TRBV5-6, TRBV5-1 and TRBV20-1.

TCR beta libraries were prepared from cDNA with unique molecular identifiers. TCRdb analysed the PCR reads with MiXCR anew, one entry per CDR3 protein. The sample has hundreds of thousands of distinct CDR3 sequences, approximately 60% seen once. These receptors' antigens are unknown. Material: blood. The receptor source for this set is a girl aged 2-10 years with multiple sclerosis.

The rearrangement joins TRBV6-2 or TRBV6-3 to TRBJ2-3, with 9 bases lining up with TRBD2. CDR1 MNHEY and CDR2 SVGEGT come from the germline V gene. CDR3 length equals 14 residues. J lost 7 bases, V lost 6 bases, and 8 bases had no gene match. Here the CDR3 DNA reads TGTGCCAGCAGGGATTTAGCGGGGGTGTATACGCAGTATTTT. Translation gives CASRDLAGVYTQYF.

The chain carries TRBV9 and TRBJ1-1; tentative D call: TRBD1 (6 bases). Germline CDR1 reads SGDLS; CDR2 reads YYNGEE. The germline V and J ends were trimmed by 0 bases and 0 bases, with 9 bases remaining between them. The CDR3 extends over 15 amino acids. The CDR3 DNA reads as TGTGCCAGCAGCGTAGCGGACAGTATGAACACTGAAGCTTTCTTT. It is translated as CASSVADSMNTEAFF.

The chain has TRBV12-3 or TRBV12-4 and TRBJ2-3; 8 bases line up with TRBD1. After removal of 6 bases from V and 7 bases from J, the junction contained 9 bases not matched to a gene. The CDR3 runs to 14 residues. The DNA of the CDR3 is TGTGCCAGCAGCCCTGGACAGGGTGAATATACGCAGTATTTT. Translation gives CASSPGQGEYTQYF.

This chain uses TRBV6-6 with TRBJ1-4; D is ambiguous. The CDR3 runs 12 residues. Germline values: CDR1 MNHNY, CDR2 SVGAGI (reference sequence). The V and J ends lost 6 bases and 5 bases respectively, with 7 bases between them. In DNA form, the CDR3 reads TGTGCCAGCAGCGGACCAAATGAAAAACTGTTTTTT. Its protein is CASSGPNEKLFF.